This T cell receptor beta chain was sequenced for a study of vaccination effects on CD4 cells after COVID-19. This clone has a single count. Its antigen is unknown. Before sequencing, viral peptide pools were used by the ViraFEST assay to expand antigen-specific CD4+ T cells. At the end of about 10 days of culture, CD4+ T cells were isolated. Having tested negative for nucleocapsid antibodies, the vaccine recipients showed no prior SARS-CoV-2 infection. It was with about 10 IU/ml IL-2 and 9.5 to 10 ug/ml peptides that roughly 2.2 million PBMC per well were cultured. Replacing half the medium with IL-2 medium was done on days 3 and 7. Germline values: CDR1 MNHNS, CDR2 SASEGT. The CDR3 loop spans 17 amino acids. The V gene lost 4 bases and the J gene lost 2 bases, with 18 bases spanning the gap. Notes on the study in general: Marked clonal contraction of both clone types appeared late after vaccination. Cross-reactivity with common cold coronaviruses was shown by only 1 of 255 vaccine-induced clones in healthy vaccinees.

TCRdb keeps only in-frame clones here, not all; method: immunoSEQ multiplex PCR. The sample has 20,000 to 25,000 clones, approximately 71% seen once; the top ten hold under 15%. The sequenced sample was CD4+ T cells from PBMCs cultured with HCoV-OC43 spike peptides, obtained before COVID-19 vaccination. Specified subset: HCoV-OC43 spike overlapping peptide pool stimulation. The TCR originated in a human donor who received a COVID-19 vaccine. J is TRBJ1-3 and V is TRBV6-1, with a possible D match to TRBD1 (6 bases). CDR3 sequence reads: CASSAVSGEIAGNTIYF. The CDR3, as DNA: TGTGCCAGCAGTGCAGTTTCAGGGGAAATAGCTGGAAACACCATATATTTT.